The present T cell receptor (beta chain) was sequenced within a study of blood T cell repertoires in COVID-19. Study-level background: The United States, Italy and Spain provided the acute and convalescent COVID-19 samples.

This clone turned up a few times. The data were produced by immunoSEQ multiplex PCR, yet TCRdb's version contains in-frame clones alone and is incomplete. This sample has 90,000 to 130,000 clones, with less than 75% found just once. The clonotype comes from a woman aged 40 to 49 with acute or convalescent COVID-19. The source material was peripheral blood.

This chain's CDR3 is CASSPSGGHNEQYF. The CDR3 DNA reads as TGTGCCAGCAGCCCCAGCGGGGGGCACAACGAGCAGTACTTC. The chain combines TRBV7-9 with TRBJ2-7, with TRBD2 matching over 9 bases. J gave up 5 bases and V 5 bases, and 7 bases lay outside the gene matches. The CDR3 contains 14 residues. CDR1 and CDR2 (germline): SEHNR, FQNEAQ (reference sequence).